This T cell receptor (beta chain) is drawn from a study of identical twins. Study-wide points: Models came in too low on out-of-frame TCR alpha sharing in monozygotic twins. For out-of-frame alpha sequences shared by twins, low generation probability was in excess.

Through template switching, a universal primer site was introduced, and the cDNA contained unique molecular identifiers. MiXCR, run by TCRdb on the 5' RACE reads, gives a single entry per CDR3 protein. This table holds fewer than 900,000 distinct CDR3 sequences, 15% to 20% found once. On this clonotype: As yet, its antigen is unknown.

This CDR3 spans 13 amino acids. V lost 6 bases to trimming and J lost 5 bases; unmatched junction nucleotides: 7. Per the germline V gene, CDR1 is DFQATT and CDR2 is SNEGSKA (reference sequence). These records were also assigned to another study, of T cells expressing NK-cell markers. That paper notes: Seven HCMV-seropositive donors and one seronegative donor made up the eight sequenced donors.

V is TRBV20-1 and J is TRBJ2-7; 10 bases are shared with TRBD1. What was sequenced was PBMCs. This clonotype was sampled from a woman aged 18-29 years in good health. The DNA for the CDR3 is TGCAGTGCCTCGGGACAGGGGTCCCACGAGCAGTACTTC. This codes for CSASGQGSHEQYF.